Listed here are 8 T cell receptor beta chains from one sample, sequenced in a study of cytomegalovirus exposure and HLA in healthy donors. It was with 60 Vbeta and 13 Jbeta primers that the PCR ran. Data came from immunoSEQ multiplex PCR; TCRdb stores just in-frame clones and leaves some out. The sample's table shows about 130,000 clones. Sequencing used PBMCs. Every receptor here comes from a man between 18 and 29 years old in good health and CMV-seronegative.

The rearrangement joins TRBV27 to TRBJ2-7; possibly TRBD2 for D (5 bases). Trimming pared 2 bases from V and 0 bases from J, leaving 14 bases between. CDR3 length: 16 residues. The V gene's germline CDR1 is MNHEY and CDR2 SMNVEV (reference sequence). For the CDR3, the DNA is TGTGCCAGCAGTTTAACCGGGAACCTTTTCTCCTACGAGCAGTACTTC. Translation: CASSLTGNLFSYEQYF.

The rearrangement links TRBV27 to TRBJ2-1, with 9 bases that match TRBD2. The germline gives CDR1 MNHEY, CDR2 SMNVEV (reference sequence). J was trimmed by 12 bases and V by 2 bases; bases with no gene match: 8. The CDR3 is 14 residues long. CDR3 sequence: CASSLPDSGRVQFF. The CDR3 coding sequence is TGTGCCAGCAGTTTACCCGATAGCGGGAGAGTGCAGTTCTTC.

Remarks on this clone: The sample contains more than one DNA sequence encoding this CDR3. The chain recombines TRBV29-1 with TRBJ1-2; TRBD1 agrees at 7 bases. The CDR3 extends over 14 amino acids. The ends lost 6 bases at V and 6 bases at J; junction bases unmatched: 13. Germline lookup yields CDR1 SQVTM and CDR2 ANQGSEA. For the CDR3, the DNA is TGCAGCGTGACCGTGGGGGTAGGGGGCAATGGCTACACCTTC. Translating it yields CSVTVGVGGNGYTF. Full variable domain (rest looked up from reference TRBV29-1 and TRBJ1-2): SAVISQKPSRDICQRGTSLTIQCQVDSQVTMMFWYRQQPGQSLTLIATANQGSEATYESGFVIDKFPISRPNLTFSTLTVSNMSPEDSSIYLCSVTVGVGGNGYTFGSGTRLTVV.

The CDR3 DNA reads as TGTGCCAGCAGTGATAACGACAGAGCTAACTATGGCTACACCTTC. This sequence encodes CASSDNDRANYGYTF. This rearrangement joins TRBV28 to TRBJ1-2; tentatively, D is TRBD1 (5 bases). Germline loops: CDR1 MDHEN, CDR2 SYDVKM. Deletions cut 5 bases from V and 0 bases from J, with 13 bases between. The CDR3 covers 15 residues.

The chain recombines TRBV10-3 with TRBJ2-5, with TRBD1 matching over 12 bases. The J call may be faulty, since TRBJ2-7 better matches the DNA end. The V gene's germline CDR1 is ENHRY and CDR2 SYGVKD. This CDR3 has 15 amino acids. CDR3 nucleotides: TGTGCCATCAACGACAGGGACAGGGGGCCCTACGAGCAGTACTTC. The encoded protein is CAINDRDRGPYEQYF.

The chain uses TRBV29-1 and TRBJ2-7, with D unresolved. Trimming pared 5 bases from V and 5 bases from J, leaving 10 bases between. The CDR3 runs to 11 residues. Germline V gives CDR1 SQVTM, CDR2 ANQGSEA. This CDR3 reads CSVLRLNEQYF. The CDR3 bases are TGCAGCGTTTTAAGACTTAACGAGCAGTACTTC.

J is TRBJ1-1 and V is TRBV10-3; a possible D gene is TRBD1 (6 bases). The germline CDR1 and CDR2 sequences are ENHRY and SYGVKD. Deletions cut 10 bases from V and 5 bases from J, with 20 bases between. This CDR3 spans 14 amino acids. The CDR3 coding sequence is TGTGCCACAGAAGGACAGCTAATGGGAACTGAAGCTTTCTTT. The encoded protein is CATEGQLMGTEAFF.

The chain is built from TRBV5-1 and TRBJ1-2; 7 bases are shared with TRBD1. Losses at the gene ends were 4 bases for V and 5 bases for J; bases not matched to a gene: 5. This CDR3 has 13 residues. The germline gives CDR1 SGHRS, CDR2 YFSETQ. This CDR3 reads CASSPDREYGYTF. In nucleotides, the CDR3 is TGCGCCAGCAGCCCCGACAGGGAATATGGCTACACCTTC.